In this sample, the clone carrying this T cell receptor beta chain turned up a few times. The antigen remains undetermined. Since a much larger clone is just one base distant, this may be a read error. The whole isolated RNA underwent reverse transcription, so sequencing captured expressed TCRB transcripts. Produced via immunoSEQ multiplex PCR; TCRdb's table is partial and in-frame only. This table has around 200,000 clones, around 13% appearing once. These data come from a study of beta chain features in type 1 diabetes. About the study: Across all samples, over 85 million sorted cells were examined. The study, taken as a whole, reports: Junctions at VDJ sites from type 1 diabetes patients had fewer insertions and more deletions. In comparison with healthy donors, patients had naive, central memory and Treg TCRB repertoires that appeared more similar. Sequencing the cDNA could make cells with high TCR expression show up more than they should.

With V trimmed by 5 bases and J by 2 bases, 2 bases remained unmatched. From germline, CDR1 is LGHNA and CDR2 YNFKEQ. The CDR3 is made up of 13 amino acids. The TCR originated in a woman between 18 and 29 years old in good health. The sample taken for sequencing was central memory CD4+ T cells from blood. V usage is TRBV4-2 and J usage is TRBJ2-7; TRBD1 matches at 8 bases. The CDR3 DNA reads as TGTGCCAGCAGCTTACAGGGGGCCTACGAGCAGTACTTC. As protein: CASSLQGAYEQYF.